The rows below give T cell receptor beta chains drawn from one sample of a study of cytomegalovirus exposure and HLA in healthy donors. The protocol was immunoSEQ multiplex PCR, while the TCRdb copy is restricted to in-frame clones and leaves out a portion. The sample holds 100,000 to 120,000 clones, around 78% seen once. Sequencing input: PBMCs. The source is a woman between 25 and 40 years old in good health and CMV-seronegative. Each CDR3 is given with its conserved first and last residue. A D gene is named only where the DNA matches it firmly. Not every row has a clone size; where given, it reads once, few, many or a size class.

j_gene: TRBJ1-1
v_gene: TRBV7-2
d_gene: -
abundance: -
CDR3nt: TGTGCCAGCAGCCCGACAGGAGGACGGACTGAAGCTTTCTTT
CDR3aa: CASSPTGGRTEAFF

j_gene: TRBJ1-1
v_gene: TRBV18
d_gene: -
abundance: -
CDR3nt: TGTGCCAGCTCACCTGAGGTAGGGGTGGACACTGAAGCTTTCTTT
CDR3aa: CASSPEVGVDTEAFF

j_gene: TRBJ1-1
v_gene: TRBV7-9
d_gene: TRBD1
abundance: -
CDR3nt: TGTGCCAGCAGCTTACCGGACAGGCGCACTGAAGCTTTCTTT
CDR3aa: CASSLPDRRTEAFF

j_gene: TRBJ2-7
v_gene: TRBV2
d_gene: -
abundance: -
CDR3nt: TGTGCCAGCAGGGCAACAGGGTTCGGCGAGCAGTACTTC
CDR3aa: CASRATGFGEQYF

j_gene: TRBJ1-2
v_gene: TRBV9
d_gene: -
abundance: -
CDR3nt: TGTGCCAGCAGCCCGGGGGGCAGGGCAACGGGGACCTTC
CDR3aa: CASSPGGRATGTF

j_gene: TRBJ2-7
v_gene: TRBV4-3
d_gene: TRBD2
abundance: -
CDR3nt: TGCGCCAGCAGCCAAGATAGACTAGCGGGAGTCCAGAGTTACGAGCAGTACTTC
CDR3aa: CASSQDRLAGVQSYEQYF

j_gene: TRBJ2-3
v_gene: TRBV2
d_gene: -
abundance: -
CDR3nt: TGTGCCAGCAGTGAAGCGTGGGGGCGAAGCACAGATACGCAGTATTTT
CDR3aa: CASSEAWGRSTDTQYF

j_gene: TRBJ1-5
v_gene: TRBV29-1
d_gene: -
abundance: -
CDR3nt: TGCAGCGTTGGGGGTGGGGCGGGCAATCAGCCCCAGCATTTT
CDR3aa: CSVGGGAGNQPQHF

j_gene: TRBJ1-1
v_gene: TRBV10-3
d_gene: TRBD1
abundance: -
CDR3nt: TGTGCCATCAGTGAGTCGACGACAGGGAGCCTCCCTGAAGCTTTCTTT
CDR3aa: CAISESTTGSLPEAFF

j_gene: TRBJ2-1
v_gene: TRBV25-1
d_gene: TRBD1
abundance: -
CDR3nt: TGTGCCAGCAGTGTGCCGGGACAGGGGGAACATGAGCAGTTCTTC
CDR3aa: CASSVPGQGEHEQFF

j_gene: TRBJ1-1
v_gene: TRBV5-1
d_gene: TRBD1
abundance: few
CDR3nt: TGCGCCAGCAGCACGGGGCGGGGGACAGGGGTAGGGAACACTGAAGCTTTCTTT
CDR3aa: CASSTGRGTGVGNTEAFF

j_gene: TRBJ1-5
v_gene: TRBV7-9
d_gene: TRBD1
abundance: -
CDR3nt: TGTGCCAGCAGCTTAGGACAGGGGTCACAGCCCCAGCATTTT
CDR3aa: CASSLGQGSQPQHF

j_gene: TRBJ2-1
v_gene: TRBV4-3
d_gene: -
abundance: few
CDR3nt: TGCGCCAGCAGCCAATTCGGGAATCCCTACAATGAGCAGTTCTTC
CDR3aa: CASSQFGNPYNEQFF

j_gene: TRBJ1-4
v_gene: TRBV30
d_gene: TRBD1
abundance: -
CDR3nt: TGTGCCTGGAGACGGACAGGGACGGGGAACCCGCGGACGGAAAAACTGTTTTTT
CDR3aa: CAWRRTGTGNPRTEKLFF

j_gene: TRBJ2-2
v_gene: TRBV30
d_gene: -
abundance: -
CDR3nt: TGTGCCTGGACCGTGAACACCGGGGAGCTGTTTTTT
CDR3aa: CAWTVNTGELFF

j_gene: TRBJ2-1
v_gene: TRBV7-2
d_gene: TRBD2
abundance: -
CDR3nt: TGTGCCAGCAGCCATGAGTCTAGCGGGAGTACTGAGCAGTTCTTC
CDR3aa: CASSHESSGSTEQFF

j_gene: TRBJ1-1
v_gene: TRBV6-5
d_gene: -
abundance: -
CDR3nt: TGTGCCAGCAGACGAATCACAGGGAACACTGAAGCTTTCTTT
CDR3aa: CASRRITGNTEAFF

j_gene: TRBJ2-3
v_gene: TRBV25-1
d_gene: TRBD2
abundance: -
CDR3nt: TGTGCCAGCAGTGTCGGGGGGGGATCCCACGATACGCAGTATTTT
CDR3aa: CASSVGGGSHDTQYF

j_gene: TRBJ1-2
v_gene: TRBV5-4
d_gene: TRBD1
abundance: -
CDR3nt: TGTGCCAGCAGCCCCCAGCGGGCAGGGGGCTATGGCTACACCTTC
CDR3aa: CASSPQRAGGYGYTF

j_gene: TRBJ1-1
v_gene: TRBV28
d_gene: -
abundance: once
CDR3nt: TGTGCCAGCAGTTTTTCGTTCGGGGACACTGAAGCTTTCTTT
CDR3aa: CASSFSFGDTEAFF

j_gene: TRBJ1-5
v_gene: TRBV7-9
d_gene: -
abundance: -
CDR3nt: TGTGCCAGGCTTTTGGCAGGGTTACGACAGCCCCAGCATTTT
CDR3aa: CARLLAGLRQPQHF

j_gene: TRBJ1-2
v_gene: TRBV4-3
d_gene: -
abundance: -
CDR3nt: TGCGCCAGCAGCCAAGACAGGGGCGCCTATGGCTACACCTTC
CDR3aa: CASSQDRGAYGYTF

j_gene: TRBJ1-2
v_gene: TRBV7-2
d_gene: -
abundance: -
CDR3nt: TGTGCCAGCAGCCGACGGGTGAACTATGGCTACACCTTC
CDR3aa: CASSRRVNYGYTF

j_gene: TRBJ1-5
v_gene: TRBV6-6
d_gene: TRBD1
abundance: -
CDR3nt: TGTGCCAGCAGGGACAGGGACAATCAGCCCCAGCATTTT
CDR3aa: CASRDRDNQPQHF

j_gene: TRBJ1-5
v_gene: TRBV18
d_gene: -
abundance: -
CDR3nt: TGTGCCAGCTCACCAGGGGCCGGCAATCAGCCCCAGCATTTT
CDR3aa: CASSPGAGNQPQHF

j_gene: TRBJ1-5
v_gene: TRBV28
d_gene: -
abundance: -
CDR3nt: TGTGCCAGCGGCCTTCTGCAGGGGCTAGGGGGATATCAGCCCCAGCATTTT
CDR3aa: CASGLLQGLGGYQPQHF

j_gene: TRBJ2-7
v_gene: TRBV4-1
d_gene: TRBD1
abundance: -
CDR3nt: TGCGCCAGCAGCCAAGTGGAAGGGACAGACTATTACTACGAGCAGTACTTC
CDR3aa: CASSQVEGTDYYYEQYF

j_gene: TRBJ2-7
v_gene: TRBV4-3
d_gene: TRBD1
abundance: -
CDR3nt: TGCGCCAGCAGCCAAGACGGGACAGGGAGCGGCTACGAGCAGTACTTC
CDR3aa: CASSQDGTGSGYEQYF

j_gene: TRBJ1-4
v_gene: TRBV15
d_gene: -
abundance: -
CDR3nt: TGTGCCACCAGTCCGCGGGGTACTAATGAAAAACTGTTTTTT
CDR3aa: CATSPRGTNEKLFF

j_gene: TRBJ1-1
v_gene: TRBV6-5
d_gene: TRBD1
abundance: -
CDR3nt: TGTGCCAGCAGCAAACAGGGGGCGCCAGCTTTCTTT
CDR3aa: CASSKQGAPAFF

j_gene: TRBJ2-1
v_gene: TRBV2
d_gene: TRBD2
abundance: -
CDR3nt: TGTGCCAGCAGTGAAATGACTAGCGGGAGTTTCCATGAGCAGTTCTTC
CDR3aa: CASSEMTSGSFHEQFF

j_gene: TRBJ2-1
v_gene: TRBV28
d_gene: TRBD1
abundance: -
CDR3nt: TGTGCCAGCAGGATATCCGGGACAGGGTTTCGGGAGCAGTTCTTC
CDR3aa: CASRISGTGFREQFF

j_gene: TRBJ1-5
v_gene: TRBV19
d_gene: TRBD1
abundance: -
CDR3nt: TGTGCCAGTAGTATACTATCTGAAGTTTTTGGGGGACAGGGCAATCAGCCCCAGCATTTT
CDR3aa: CASSILSEVFGGQGNQPQHF

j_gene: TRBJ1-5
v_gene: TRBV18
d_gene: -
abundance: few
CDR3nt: TGTGCCAGCTCACCAGTCGGGACAATTATAGCCCAGCATTTT
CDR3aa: CASSPVGTIIAQHF

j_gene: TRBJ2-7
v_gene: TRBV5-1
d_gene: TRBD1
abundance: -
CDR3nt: TGCGCCAGCAGATATGGGACAGCTAGCTCCTACGAGCAGTACTTC
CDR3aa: CASRYGTASSYEQYF

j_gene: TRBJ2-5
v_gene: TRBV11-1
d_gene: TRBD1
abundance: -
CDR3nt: TGTGCCAGCAGCTCCGATGGCGGGGACAGGGTGGAGACCCAGTACTTC
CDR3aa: CASSSDGGDRVETQYF